This record concerns one TCR beta chain sequence. Its antigen is not known. The sample is drawn from a study of CD8 T cells in ankylosing spondylitis. Study-wide points: Some of the motif variants had earlier been found in reactive arthritis patients' fluid and blood. The study identified a TCR beta motif of about eight highly homologous variants that appeared characteristic of ankylosing spondylitis blood. As reported, disease-linked clones showed significant enrichment in matched ankylosing spondylitis synovial fluid.

For TCR beta, libraries came from quantitative 5'-RACE with molecular barcodes. MiXCR was run by TCRdb on the 5' RACE reads, yielding one entry per CDR3 protein. The sample includes about 33,000 distinct CDR3 sequences, around 14% seen only once; the top ten take about 40%. With 0 bases clipped from V and 5 bases from J, the junction kept 12 bases outside the gene matches. This CDR3 has 17 residues. Germline V CDR1 and CDR2: LGHDT, YNNKEL (reference sequence). This rearrangement joins TRBV3-1 to TRBJ1-1; TRBD1 matches at 7 bases. Sequencing was carried out using blood. The TCR comes from a male donor with ankylosing spondylitis or in good health (not recorded which). CDR3 DNA: TGTGCCAGCAGCCAAGATTTGAGAAGGGGGCTATCTACTGAAGCTTTCTTT. Protein sequence: CASSQDLRRGLSTEAFF.